This entry describes one T cell receptor (beta chain). The antigen is undetermined. The sample belongs to a study of T-cell memory formation after mild COVID-19. For the study at large: TCR clusters were largely donor specific.

The germline V gene has CDR1 SEHNR and CDR2 FQNEAQ (reference sequence). Trimming removed 4 bases from V and 0 bases from J, with 13 bases in between. The CDR3 extends over 16 amino acids. Study-wide results and caveats: The second-wave clones peaking on day 37 were not confirmed as SARS-CoV-2-specific.

From 5'RACE with constant-segment primers came TCR alpha and TCR beta cDNA libraries that carried sample barcodes and UMIs. TCRdb independently ran MiXCR on the 5' RACE reads; one entry per CDR3 protein. The sample comprises a few hundred thousand distinct CDR3 sequences, 28% of which are singletons, and approximately 12% rests with the top ten. The chain is built from TRBV7-9 and TRBJ2-1, with D possibly matching TRBD2 (5 bases). This receptor was obtained from an adult woman who had mild COVID-19 (a few samples of this study predate the infection). Cell type and time point are not known. Sequencing input: PBMCs or a T cell subset sorted from them (not recorded which). DNA of the CDR3: TGTGCCAGCAGCTCTTTAGCGCCTCCCTCCTACAATGAGCAGTTCTTC. The encoded protein is CASSSLAPPSYNEQFF.